The rows below give T cell receptor beta chains drawn from one sample of a study of shared clonotypes between healthy human individuals. The data were produced by immunoSEQ multiplex PCR, yet TCRdb's version contains in-frame clones alone and is incomplete. The table shows about 2 million clones, with just under 95% occurring only once. Material: naive CD8+ T cells sorted from blood. The receptors come from a man between 18 and 35 years old in good health. Both conserved end residues are part of each CDR3. D genes are given only for firm matches. Rows give clone size only sometimes, using once, few, many, or a class for an expanded clone.

>NA|TRBV10-3|TRBJ1-2|TRBD1
TGTGCCATCAGTGAGGCAGGGGGCGATGGCTACACCTTC
CAISEAGGDGYTF
>NA|TRBV11-2|TRBJ1-4|NA
TGTGCCAGCAGCTTAGAGTCGAGGGGTGACGAAAAACTGTTTTTT
CASSLESRGDEKLFF
>NA|TRBV19|TRBJ1-1|TRBD1
TGTGCCAGTAGTATAGATCAAGAGGGGGCAGAAGCTTTCTTT
CASSIDQEGAEAFF
>NA|TRBV5-6|TRBJ2-3|TRBD2
TGTGCCAGCAGCGTTTCCGGGACTAGCGGGAGTTCTAGCACAGATACGCAGTATTTT
CASSVSGTSGSSSTDTQYF
>NA|TRBV4-2|TRBJ2-1|TRBD2
TGTGCCAGCAGCCAAGAGTCCGGGACTAGCGGGAGTATTGAGCAGTTCTTC
CASSQESGTSGSIEQFF
>NA|TRBV6-5|TRBJ2-7|NA
TGTGCCAGCAGTTACTCCGTGGACAATAGGGAGCAGTACTTC
CASSYSVDNREQYF
>NA|TRBV7-9|TRBJ2-7|NA
TGTGCCAGCTCGACGGGAGAATCACAAGCCTACGAGCAGTACTTC
CASSTGESQAYEQYF
>NA|TRBV25-1|TRBJ2-1|NA
TGTGCCAGCAGTGAACTACATTCAGATGAGCAGTTCTTC
CASSELHSDEQFF
>NA|TRBV7-6|TRBJ2-5|NA
TGTGCCAGCACCTGGGAAGCGGCACTTGTAGAGACCCAGTACTTC
CASTWEAALVETQYF
>NA|TRBV2|TRBJ2-3|NA
TGTGCCAGCAGGGAACCGAGCACAGATACGCAGTATTTT
CASREPSTDTQYF
>NA|TRBV7-6|TRBJ2-3|NA
TGTGCCAGCAGCTTAGCTCCAAGCACAGATACGCAGTATTTT
CASSLAPSTDTQYF
>NA|TRBV2|TRBJ1-3|NA
TGTGCCAGCAGTTTGGACAGATACTCTGGAAACACCATATATTTT
CASSLDRYSGNTIYF
>NA|TRBV4-1|TRBJ1-1|NA
TGCGCCAGCAGCCACCCTATGAAAGGGGCGGAAGCTTTCTTT
CASSHPMKGAEAFF
>NA|TRBV18|TRBJ1-2|TRBD1
TGTGCCAGCTTACAGGACAGGGACTATGGCTACACCTTC
CASLQDRDYGYTF
>NA|TRBV4-1|TRBJ1-2|TRBD1
TGCGCCAGCAGCCTAGGACAGGGGGCAGAGAGTGGCTACACCTTC
CASSLGQGAESGYTF
>once|TRBV7-3|TRBJ1-2|NA
TGTGCCAGCAGCCCACAACATGGAGGCTATGGCTACACCTTC
CASSPQHGGYGYTF
>NA|TRBV21-1|TRBJ1-1|NA
TGTGCCAGCAGCAAAGCTGGGGAGGGCACTGAAGCTTTCTTT
CASSKAGEGTEAFF
>once|TRBV4-3|TRBJ2-5|TRBD1
TGCGCCAGCAGCTTAGGGACAGGGGATGGAGAGACCCAGTACTTC
CASSLGTGDGETQYF
>once|TRBV19|TRBJ2-3|TRBD2
TGTGCCAGTAGTATATCTCCAGGGAGGGTGATAGATACGCAGTATTTT
CASSISPGRVIDTQYF
>NA|TRBV19|TRBJ1-1|NA
TGTGCCAGTAGTGTATATTTGAACACTGAAGCTTTCTTT
CASSVYLNTEAFF
>NA|TRBV15|TRBJ1-4|NA
TGTGCCACCAGCAGAGATTTTGGAGCAACTAATGAAAAACTGTTTTTT
CATSRDFGATNEKLFF
>NA|TRBV30|TRBJ2-3|NA
TGTGCCTGGAGTGTAGGTCCCGATACGCAGTATTTT
CAWSVGPDTQYF
>NA|TRBV6-5|TRBJ1-1|NA
TGTGCCAGCAGTTACGAGGGCCTCACCACTGAAGCTTTCTTT
CASSYEGLTTEAFF
>once|TRBV25-1|TRBJ2-7|NA
TGTGCCAGCAGTGGAGGGGGGGCCTACGAGCAGTACTTC
CASSGGGAYEQYF
>NA|TRBV9|TRBJ2-4|NA
TGTGCCAGCATCGAGGGGGTCACACCCCCCTCCAACATTCAGTACTTC
CASIEGVTPPSNIQYF
>NA|TRBV6-5|TRBJ1-3|TRBD1
TGTGCCAGCAGTTACCTTGGACAGGGTGGAAACACCATATATTTT
CASSYLGQGGNTIYF
>NA|TRBV27|TRBJ2-7|NA
TGTGCCAGCAGTTTAAGTGGTGTTGGGGACTACGAGCAGTACTTC
CASSLSGVGDYEQYF
>NA|TRBV30|TRBJ1-1|NA
TGTGCCTGGAGTGGGGCAGGGCTGGGTGGTGAAGCTTTCTTT
CAWSGAGLGGEAFF
>NA|TRBV4-1|TRBJ2-1|TRBD2
TGCGCCAGCAGCCAAGATCTAGCGGGGGGGCGGAATGAGCAGTTCTTC
CASSQDLAGGRNEQFF
>NA|TRBV19|TRBJ1-4|NA
TGTGCCAGTAGTATAGCAGGCGCCGGGAACGGGCTGTTTTTT
CASSIAGAGNGLFF
>NA|TRBV9|TRBJ2-5|NA
TGTGCCAGCGGCCTGGCGGAGGGGGGTATAGAGACCCAGTACTTC
CASGLAEGGIETQYF
>NA|TRBV9|TRBJ2-1|TRBD2
TGTGCCAGCAGCCTAAGCGGGAGTAACAATGAGCAGTTCTTC
CASSLSGSNNEQFF
>NA|TRBV7-2|TRBJ2-5|TRBD2
TGTGCCAGCAGCCCCTGGGGGACTAGCGGTTTTCAAGAGACCCAGTACTTC
CASSPWGTSGFQETQYF
>NA|TRBV29-1|TRBJ2-3|TRBD2
TGCAGCGCCCTGCCTAGCGGGGGGGCAGCAGATACGCAGTATTTT
CSALPSGGAADTQYF
>NA|TRBV7-2|TRBJ1-6|NA
TGTGCCAGCAGCTTTCGGGGGAAAGATGGTCCCCTCCACTTT
CASSFRGKDGPLHF
>NA|TRBV5-6|TRBJ2-1|TRBD1
TGTGCCAGCAGCTTCGGGACAGGGTCCCTTGAGCAGTTCTTC
CASSFGTGSLEQFF
>NA|TRBV12-1|TRBJ2-7|NA
TGTGCCAGCAGCTACCAGGATTTCCGGACTAGCGGGAAGCCCTACGAGCAGTACTTC
CASSYQDFRTSGKPYEQYF
>NA|TRBV14|TRBJ2-5|NA
TGTGCCAGCAGCCAAGAACACCCAGGAGGGACCCAGTACTTC
CASSQEHPGGTQYF
>NA|TRBV5-1|TRBJ2-1|TRBD1
TGCGCCAGCAGCTTGTTAGCAGGGGGCTTGGATGAGCAGTTCTTC
CASSLLAGGLDEQFF
>NA|TRBV5-1|TRBJ2-2|NA
TGCGCCAGCAGCTTCGGGGCAGGGACGTACACCGGGGAGCTGTTTTTT
CASSFGAGTYTGELFF
>NA|TRBV6-5|TRBJ1-1|NA
TGTGCCAGCAGAGCGGGGATGAACACTGAAGCTTTCTTT
CASRAGMNTEAFF
>NA|TRBV27|TRBJ2-3|NA
TGTGCCAGCAGTTTTTCTAGAGATACGCAGTATTTT
CASSFSRDTQYF
>NA|TRBV11-2|TRBJ2-7|TRBD1
TGTGCCAGCAGCATGAGCGGGACAGGGTCCTACGAGCAGTACTTC
CASSMSGTGSYEQYF
>once|TRBV18|TRBJ2-1|TRBD1
TGTGCCAGCTCACACACCGGGACAGAGTCCTTTTGGAATGAGCAGTTCTTC
CASSHTGTESFWNEQFF
>NA|TRBV5-4|TRBJ2-7|NA
TGTGCCAGCAGCTTGGGGGACATCTACGAGCAGTACTTC
CASSLGDIYEQYF
>NA|TRBV11-2|TRBJ2-7|NA
TGTGCCAGCAGCTTAGGAGCCGGGGATGCCTACGAGCAGTACTTC
CASSLGAGDAYEQYF
>NA|TRBV7-9|TRBJ1-4|NA
TGTGCCAGCAGCCCTGTAATGGTTCAGGGGATTAATGAAAAACTGTTTTTT
CASSPVMVQGINEKLFF
>NA|TRBV9|TRBJ1-6|NA
TGTGCCAGCAGCGTAGAGACGGTACCTAATTCACCCCTCCACTTT
CASSVETVPNSPLHF
>few|TRBV30|TRBJ2-7|NA
TGTGCCTGGAGTTGGGGGCCCTACGAGCAGTACTTC
CAWSWGPYEQYF
>once|TRBV19|TRBJ1-5|NA
TGTGCCAGTAGTATCTTCTCCGATGGCAATCAGCCCCAGCATTTT
CASSIFSDGNQPQHF
>NA|TRBV11-2|TRBJ2-1|TRBD2
TGTGCCAGCAGCACCCGGACTAGCCCGAGTGAGCAGTTCTTC
CASSTRTSPSEQFF
>NA|TRBV6-1|TRBJ1-1|NA
TGTGCCAGCAGTGAAGCGTTCTCATCGGAGACTGAAGCTTTCTTT
CASSEAFSSETEAFF
>NA|TRBV4-1|TRBJ2-5|TRBD2
TGCGCCAGCAGCCAAGCTAGCGGGGGGGCGGGGACCCAGTACTTC
CASSQASGGAGTQYF
>NA|TRBV15|TRBJ1-2|NA
TGTGCCACCAGCAGGACAGAGAACTATGGCTACACCTTC
CATSRTENYGYTF
>NA|TRBV4-3|TRBJ2-7|TRBD1
TGCGCCAGCAGCCAAGATCTAAGGGACAGGGCGGAAGAGCAGTACTTC
CASSQDLRDRAEEQYF
>NA|TRBV7-3|TRBJ2-7|NA
TGTGCCAGCAGCTTAGATTGGGCCCCAAGATACGAGCAGTACTTC
CASSLDWAPRYEQYF
>NA|TRBV27|TRBJ2-1|TRBD1
TGTGCCAGCAGTTCCATACCGGGACAGGGGTACTACAATGAGCAGTTCTTC
CASSSIPGQGYYNEQFF